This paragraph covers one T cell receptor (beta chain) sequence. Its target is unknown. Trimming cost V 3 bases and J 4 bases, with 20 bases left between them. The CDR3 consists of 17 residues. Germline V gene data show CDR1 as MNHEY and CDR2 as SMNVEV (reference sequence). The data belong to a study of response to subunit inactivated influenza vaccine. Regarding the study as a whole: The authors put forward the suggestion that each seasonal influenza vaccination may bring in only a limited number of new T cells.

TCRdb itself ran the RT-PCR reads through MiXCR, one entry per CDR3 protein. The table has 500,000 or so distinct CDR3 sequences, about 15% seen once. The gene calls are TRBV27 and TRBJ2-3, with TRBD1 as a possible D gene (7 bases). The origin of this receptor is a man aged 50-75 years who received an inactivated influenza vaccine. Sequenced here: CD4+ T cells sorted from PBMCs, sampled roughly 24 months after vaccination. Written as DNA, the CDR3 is TGTGCCAGCAGTTTTAGGGCGGGACAGCGGATCGCAGATACGCAGTATTTT. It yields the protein CASSFRAGQRIADTQYF.